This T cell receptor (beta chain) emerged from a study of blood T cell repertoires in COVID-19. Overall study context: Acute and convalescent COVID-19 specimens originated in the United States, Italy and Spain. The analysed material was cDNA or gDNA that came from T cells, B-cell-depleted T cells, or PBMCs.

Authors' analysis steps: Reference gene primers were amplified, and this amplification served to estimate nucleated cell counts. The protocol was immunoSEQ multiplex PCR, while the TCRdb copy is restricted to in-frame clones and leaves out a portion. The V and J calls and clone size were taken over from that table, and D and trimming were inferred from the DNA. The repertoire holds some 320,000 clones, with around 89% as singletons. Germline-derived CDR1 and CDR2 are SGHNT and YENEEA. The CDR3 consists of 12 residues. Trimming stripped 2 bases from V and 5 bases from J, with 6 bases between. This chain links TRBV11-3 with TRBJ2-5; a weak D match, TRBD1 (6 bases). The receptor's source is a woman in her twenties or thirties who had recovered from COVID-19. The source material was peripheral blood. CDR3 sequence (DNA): TGTGCCAGCAGCTTACAGGGGGAGACCCAGTACTTC. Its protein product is CASSLQGETQYF.